These 10 T cell receptor beta chains were all obtained from the same sample, sequenced in a study of PD-1 blockade in classical Hodgkin lymphoma. Sequenced by immunoSEQ multiplex PCR; TCRdb stores in-frame clones only, minus some. The sample has about 26,000 clones, 67% seen once. After autologous stem cell transplantation all patients relapsed, and prior brentuximab vedotin exposure differed between cohorts. Sequencing was performed on peripheral blood mononuclear cells (PBMCs), taken before the second cycle of nivolumab. The receptor source for this set is a human donor with classical Hodgkin lymphoma.

J is TRBJ2-7 and V is TRBV25-1; TRBD1 is a possible D gene (6 bases). The CDR3 has 15 amino acids. The V end was cut by 1 base, the J end by 1 base, with 11 bases between. CDR1 and CDR2 (germline): MGHDK, SYGVNS. CDR3 coding DNA: TGTGCCAGCAGTGAATTTGACAGGAAGTCCTACGAGCAGTACTTC. Its protein is CASSEFDRKSYEQYF.

This clone was seen a handful of times. The CDR3 DNA follows: TGTGCCAGTAGTATAGCGACAGGCACCGACTACGAGCAGTACTTC. This gives the protein CASSIATGTDYEQYF. The chain couples TRBV19 to TRBJ2-7; a possible D gene is TRBD1 (6 bases). The CDR3 length is 15 residues. Trimming pared 1 base from V and 3 bases from J, leaving 13 bases between. Germline loops: CDR1 LNHDA, CDR2 SQIVND (reference sequence). The variable domain in full, completed from reference TRBV19 and TRBJ2-7, reads DGGITQSPKYLFRKEGQNVTLSCEQNLNHDAMYWYRQDPGQGLRLIYYSQIVNDFQKGDIAEGYSVSREKKESFPLTVTSAQKNPTAFYLCASSIATGTDYEQYFGPGTRLTVT.

The chain links TRBV7-8 to TRBJ1-5; D remains unclear. This CDR3 comprises 15 residues. V shed 1 base and J shed 0 bases, with 7 bases lying between them. Germline V gives CDR1 SGHVS, CDR2 FQNEAQ. The CDR3 here is CASSLDRFSNQPQHF. CDR3 bases: TGTGCCAGCAGCTTAGACCGGTTTAGCAATCAGCCCCAGCATTTT. Using reference TRBV7-8 and TRBJ1-5 for the parts outside the CDR3, the full variable domain is GAGVSQSPRYKVAKRGQDVALRCDPISGHVSLFWYQQALGQGPEFLTYFQNEAQLDKSGLPSDRFFAERPEGSVSTLKIQRTQQEDSAVYLCASSLDRFSNQPQHFGDGTRLSIL.

This chain links TRBV18 with TRBJ2-5; 8 bases match TRBD2. The last part of the DNA fits TRBJ2-7 better; the J call may be wrong. Germline CDR1 is KGHSH and CDR2 is LQKENI. The CDR3 has 16 residues. CDR3: CASSPNPGGLSYEQYF. CDR3 DNA: TGTGCCAGCTCACCAAACCCGGGGGGGCTAAGCTACGAGCAGTACTTC.

In its sample, this clone is large. The V and J genes are TRBV27 and TRBJ2-5, with D maybe TRBD1 (5 bases). V gave up 6 bases and J gave up 5 bases, with 16 bases separating them. Germline values: CDR1 MNHEY, CDR2 SMNVEV (reference sequence). This CDR3 region has 14 residues. CDR3 in amino acids: CASSSPRTRETQYF. The CDR3 bases are TGTGCCAGCAGCTCACCGCGGACACGGGAGACCCAGTACTTC.

This sequence joins TRBV28 and TRBJ1-5; tentative D call: TRBD1 (5 bases). Trimming removed 3 bases from V and 5 bases from J, with 14 bases in between. Germline V gene sequence: CDR1 MDHEN, CDR2 SYDVKM. CDR3 size: 15 residues. CDR3 sequence: CASSFNGAGDQPQHF. The CDR3 region has the DNA TGTGCCAGCAGTTTTAACGGGGCAGGCGATCAGCCCCAGCATTTT.

This clone is termed medium-sized. V and J are TRBV4-3 and TRBJ1-4; no clear D gene. Trimming took 1 base from V and 3 from J, leaving 12 bases between them. Germline V CDR1 and CDR2: LGHNA, YSLEER. The CDR3 totals 16 residues. The CDR3 loop reads CASSQGMPHANEKLFF. In nucleotides, the CDR3 is TGCGCCAGCAGCCAAGGAATGCCTCATGCTAATGAAAAACTGTTTTTT.

The V and J genes are TRBV28 and TRBJ2-5, with 11 bases lining up with TRBD1. The germline V gene has CDR1 MDHEN and CDR2 SYDVKM. CDR3 length: 15 residues. Trimming removed 3 bases from V and 4 bases from J; junction bases left unmatched: 4. The CDR3 bases are TGTGCCAGCAGTTTCGGGACAGGGGGAAGAGAGACCCAGTACTTC. Protein sequence: CASSFGTGGRETQYF.

This chain uses TRBV6-6 with TRBJ2-7, with D possibly TRBD1 on 7 matching bases. Trimming stripped 6 bases from V and 9 bases from J, with 18 bases between. Germline assignment: CDR1 MNHNY and CDR2 SVGAGI (reference sequence). CDR3 length: 13 amino acids. This CDR3 is CASSGGQPRVQYF. The CDR3 DNA is TGTGCCAGCAGCGGGGGACAGCCACGGGTGCAGTACTTC.

V usage is TRBV28 and J usage is TRBJ1-4; D is uncertain. Germline-derived CDR1 and CDR2 are MDHEN and SYDVKM. Trimming left V 7 bases short and J 2 bases short, with 17 bases between. The length of the CDR3 is 16 residues. The CDR3 sequence is CASTSYAAGTNEKLFF. In nucleotides, the CDR3 is TGTGCCAGCACATCTTACGCGGCGGGCACTAATGAAAAACTGTTTTTT. Full variable domain (outside the CDR3, taken from reference TRBV28 and TRBJ1-4): DVKVTQSSRYLVKRTGEKVFLECVQDMDHENMFWYRQDPGLGLRLIYFSYDVKMKEKGDIPEGYSVSREKKERFSLILESASTNQTSMYLCASTSYAAGTNEKLFFGSGTQLSVL.